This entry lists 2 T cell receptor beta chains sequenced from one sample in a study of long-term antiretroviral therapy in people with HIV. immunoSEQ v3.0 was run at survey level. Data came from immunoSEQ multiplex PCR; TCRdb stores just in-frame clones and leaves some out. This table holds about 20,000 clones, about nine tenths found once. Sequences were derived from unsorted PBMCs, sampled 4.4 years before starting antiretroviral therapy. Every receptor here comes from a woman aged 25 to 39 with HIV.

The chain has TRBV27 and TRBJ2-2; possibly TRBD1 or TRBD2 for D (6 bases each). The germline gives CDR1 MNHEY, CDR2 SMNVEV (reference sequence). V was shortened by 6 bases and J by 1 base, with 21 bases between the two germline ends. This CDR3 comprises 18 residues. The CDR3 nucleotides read TGTGCCAGCAGCCGCCGGATAGGGGGGTTAGAGAACACCGGGGAGCTGTTTTTT. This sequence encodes CASSRRIGGLENTGELFF.

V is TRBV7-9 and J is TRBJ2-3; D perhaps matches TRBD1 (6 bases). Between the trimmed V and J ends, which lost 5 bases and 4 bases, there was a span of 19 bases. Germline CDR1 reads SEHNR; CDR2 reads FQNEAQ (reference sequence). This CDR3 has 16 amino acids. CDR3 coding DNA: TGTGCCAGCAGCCCCTACCGGATACAGGGACCAGATACGCAGTATTTT. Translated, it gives CASSPYRIQGPDTQYF. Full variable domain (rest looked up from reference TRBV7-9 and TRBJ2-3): DTGVSQNPRHKITKRGQNVTFRCDPISEHNRLYWYRQTLGQGPEFLTYFQNEAQLEKSRLLSDRFSAERPKGSFSTLEIQRTEQGDSAMYLCASSPYRIQGPDTQYFGPGTRLTVL.